This entry lists 28 T cell receptor beta chains sequenced from one sample in a study of blood T cell repertoires in COVID-19 (dated by TCRdb to the early 2020s). Library generation was performed with the immunoSEQ multiplex PCR assay. Imported from immuneACCESS, the table was reduced by TCRdb to in-frame sequences with V and J called. These copies leave out some clones; in studies compared against another copy, an unresolved V gene accounts for under half, and the cause of the remainder is not known. In all, the sample holds 72,000 or so clones, and 90% of those were seen once. Roughly 0.73% of the sample lies in the top ten. The sequencing input was peripheral blood. These receptors were taken from a woman aged 80 or over with acute or convalescent COVID-19.

This clone has more than one count but fewer than ten. The genes are TRBV24-1 and TRBJ2-2; tentative D call: TRBD1 (6 bases). Germline values: CDR1 KGHDR, CDR2 SFDVKD. V was cut by 4 bases and J by 2 bases, with 10 bases left in between. The CDR3 runs to 15 residues. Here the CDR3 DNA reads TGTGCCACCAGTGACCGGACAGTTAACACCGGGGAGCTGTTTTTT. Protein sequence: CATSDRTVNTGELFF.

This sequence joins TRBV2 and TRBJ1-5, with D hard to call. V was shortened by 10 bases and J by 3 bases, with 13 bases between the two germline ends. Per the germline V gene, CDR1 is SNHLY and CDR2 is FYNNEI. CDR3 length equals 13 residues. CDR3 sequence reads: CATSRDPNQPQHF. The CDR3 nucleotides read TGTGCCACCTCCCGGGATCCCAATCAGCCCCAGCATTTT.

The chain employs TRBV11-2 and TRBJ2-2, with 7 bases fitting TRBD1. The junction had 5 bases not matched to a gene; V was cut back by 5 bases and J by 5 bases. The CDR3 totals 14 residues. Germline CDR1 SGHAT, CDR2 FQNNGV. Written as DNA, the CDR3 is TGTGCCAGCAGCCCGGGACAGCTGACCGGGGAGCTGTTTTTT. It translates to CASSPGQLTGELFF.

CDR3 in amino acids: CASSFARTGGETQYF. The DNA for the CDR3 is TGTGCCAGCAGTTTCGCACGGACAGGGGGAGAGACCCAGTACTTC. V usage is TRBV7-9 and J usage is TRBJ2-5, with 10 bases matching TRBD1. CDR1 SEHNR and CDR2 FQNEAQ come from the germline V gene (reference sequence). After removal of 6 bases from V and 4 bases from J, the junction contained 8 bases not matched to a gene. This CDR3 has 15 amino acids.

V gene TRBV10-3 combines with J gene TRBJ2-7; 7 bases agree with TRBD2. This CDR3 is built from 16 residues. Trimming at V came to 3 bases and at J to 4 bases, leaving 12 bases not matched to a gene. CDR1 and CDR2 (germline): ENHRY, SYGVKD. The CDR3 DNA reads TGTGCCATCAGTGAACGGGGGGAGAGGGGCCTTTACGAGCAGTACTTC. Amino acids: CAISERGERGLYEQYF.

The J gene is TRBJ2-2, the V gene TRBV20-1, with TRBD2 matching over 7 bases. Losses at the gene ends were 3 bases for V and 3 bases for J; bases not matched to a gene: 19. The CDR3 has 19 residues. Germline V CDR1 and CDR2: DFQATT, SNEGSKA (reference sequence). The CDR3 bases are TGCAGTGCTAGTTGGAGGTTTGGGAGGGAACTCCAACACACCGGGGAGCTGTTTTTT. Translated, it gives CSASWRFGRELQHTGELFF.

This chain uses TRBV9 with TRBJ2-5, with TRBD1 matching over 7 bases. Trimming took 2 bases from V and 3 from J; bases not matched to a gene: 4. The germline CDR1 and CDR2 sequences are SGDLS and YYNGEE. CDR3 length: 14 residues. CDR3 in amino acids: CASSVTGTEETQYF. The CDR3 DNA reads TGTGCCAGCAGCGTCACCGGGACAGAAGAGACCCAGTACTTC. The full variable domain, with the rest looked up from reference TRBV9 and TRBJ2-5, is DSGVTQTPKHLITATGQRVTLRCSPRSGDLSVYWYQQSLDQGLQFLIQYYNGEERAKGNILERFSAQQFPDLHSELNLSSLELGDSALYFCASSVTGTEETQYFGPGTRLLVL.

This chain links TRBV4-3 with TRBJ1-2; 7 nucleotides line up with TRBD1. The germline CDR1 and CDR2 sequences are LGHNA and YSLEER. V shed 3 bases, J shed 8 bases, and the junction held 9 bases outside the gene matches. The length of the CDR3 is 14 residues. CDR3 in DNA: TGCGCCAGCAGCCACCGGACAGGAACAGGCGGCTACACCTTC. This translates into CASSHRTGTGGYTF.

This clone was seen a single time. The chain carries TRBV7-9 and TRBJ1-3, with 7 positions matching TRBD1. This CDR3 spans 14 amino acids. After removal of 5 bases from V and 6 bases from J, the junction contained 7 bases not matched to a gene. The germline CDR1 and CDR2 sequences are SEHNR and FQNEAQ (reference sequence). CDR3 coding DNA: TGTGCCAGCAGCCTGGGGACAGCTGTAAACACCATATATTTT. Amino acids: CASSLGTAVNTIYF.

The chain joins TRBV29-1 to TRBJ2-5; 8 bases line up with TRBD1. Trimming removed 4 bases from V and 4 bases from J; junction bases left unmatched: 5. Germline V CDR1 and CDR2: SQVTM, ANQGSEA. This CDR3 is built from 13 residues. CDR3 loop: CSVVLRGRETQYF. CDR3 DNA: TGCAGCGTTGTCCTCAGGGGGCGAGAGACCCAGTACTTC. The whole variable domain, remainder taken from reference TRBV29-1 and TRBJ2-5, is SAVISQKPSRDICQRGTSLTIQCQVDSQVTMMFWYRQQPGQSLTLIATANQGSEATYESGFVIDKFPISRPNLTFSTLTVSNMSPEDSSIYLCSVVLRGRETQYFGPGTRLLVL.

This chain joins TRBV5-4 and TRBJ2-1; 10 positions match TRBD2. The V and J ends lost 3 bases and 4 bases, in that order; junction bases with no gene match: 7. CDR1 is SGHNT and CDR2 is YYREEE in the germline V gene (reference sequence). The CDR3 extends over 16 amino acids. In DNA, the CDR3 is TGTGCCAGCAGCTCCCAAAGCGGGAGGGAGTACAATGAGCAGTTCTTC. Translating it yields CASSSQSGREYNEQFF.

The chain is built from TRBV7-6 and TRBJ2-2; D is ambiguous. CDR3 length: 15 residues. Germline V CDR1 and CDR2: SGHVS, FNYEAQ. V shed 1 base and J shed 1 base, with 7 bases lying between them. The CDR3 region is CASSLVAENTGELFF. CDR3 DNA: TGTGCCAGCAGCTTAGTTGCAGAGAACACCGGGGAGCTGTTTTTT.

The chain employs TRBV11-2 and TRBJ1-2; 7 bases align to TRBD1. V dropped 4 bases and J dropped 4; count of bases not matched to a gene: 15. Germline CDR1 SGHAT, CDR2 FQNNGV. The CDR3 extends over 17 amino acids. This CDR3 is CASSSQGVGQISYGYTF. The DNA of the CDR3 is TGTGCCAGCAGCTCGCAGGGGGTGGGACAGATCTCCTATGGCTACACCTTC.

The genes are TRBV27 and TRBJ1-2; 8 positions agree with TRBD1. CDR3 length: 13 amino acids. With 6 bases clipped from V and 4 bases from J, the junction kept 4 bases outside the gene matches. Germline V lookup: CDR1 MNHEY, CDR2 SMNVEV (reference sequence). CDR3 protein: CASRVDRGYGYTF. In DNA, the CDR3 is TGTGCCAGCAGAGTAGACAGGGGCTATGGCTACACCTTC.

The V and J genes are TRBV5-1 and TRBJ1-6; D unresolved. The CDR3 has 16 residues. From germline, CDR1 is SGHRS and CDR2 YFSETQ. V lost 1 base, J lost 7 bases, and 15 bases lay in between. The DNA for the CDR3 is TGCGCCAGCAGCTTGAGCGGCCTTACGTACAATTCACCCCTCCACTTT. This translates into CASSLSGLTYNSPLHF. Full variable domain (remainder filled in from reference TRBV5-1 and TRBJ1-6): KAGVTQTPRYLIKTRGQQVTLSCSPISGHRSVSWYQQTPGQGLQFLFEYFSETQRNKGNFPGRFSGRQFSNSRSEMNVSTLELGDSALYLCASSLSGLTYNSPLHFGNGTRLTVT.

The V call is TRBV5-8, the J call TRBJ1-2, with 7 nucleotides matching TRBD1. The CDR3 is 14 amino acids. The germline V gene has CDR1 SGHTS and CDR2 YDEGEE. V lost 0 bases and J lost 5; bases outside the gene matches: 4. In nucleotides, the CDR3 is TGTGCCAGCAGCTTGGTGGCCAGGGGGTATGGCTACACCTTC. As protein: CASSLVARGYGYTF.

The chain has TRBV5-1 and TRBJ1-2; D is perhaps TRBD1 (5 bases). The CDR3 loop spans 15 amino acids. Trimming took 4 bases from V and 0 from J, leaving 13 bases between them. CDR1 is SGHRS and CDR2 is YFSETQ in the germline V gene. CDR3 nucleotides: TGCGCCAGCAGCGCCACAGGTTCCGCTAACTATGGCTACACCTTC. Amino acids: CASSATGSANYGYTF.

V gene TRBV2 combines with J gene TRBJ1-5; the match to TRBD1 covers 8 bases. Germline lookup yields CDR1 SNHLY and CDR2 FYNNEI. The CDR3 is 15 amino acids. V dropped 5 bases and J dropped 7; count of bases not matched to a gene: 10. CDR3: CASSLDRGLSQPQHF. In nucleotides, the CDR3 is TGTGCCAGCAGTCTAGACAGGGGCCTTTCGCAGCCCCAGCATTTT.

The gene calls are TRBV28 and TRBJ2-5; perhaps TRBD1 as D (5 bases). The germline V gene encodes CDR1 MDHEN and CDR2 SYDVKM. V was cut by 7 bases and J by 0 bases, with 12 bases left in between. This CDR3 is 14 amino acids long. In nucleotides, the CDR3 is TGTGCCAGCATGTCAGGGATCTACCAAGAGACCCAGTACTTC. Translation: CASMSGIYQETQYF.

The gene calls are TRBV18 and TRBJ2-5; D is possibly TRBD2 (5 bases). The ends were cut back, 3 bases at V and 1 base at J, with 6 bases in the middle. Looked up from germline, CDR1 is KGHSH and CDR2 is LQKENI. This CDR3 contains 13 residues. CDR3: CASSPGIQETQYF. For the CDR3, the DNA is TGTGCCAGCTCACCCGGGATCCAAGAGACCCAGTACTTC.

The sample holds one count of this clone. The rearrangement uses TRBV7-9 and TRBJ2-1, with 9 bases matching TRBD1. Looked up from germline, CDR1 is SEHNR and CDR2 is FQNEAQ (reference sequence). The CDR3 extends over 16 amino acids. V lost 6 bases and J lost 7; bases outside the gene matches: 13. CDR3 coding DNA: TGTGCCAGCAGGGGAGGCGCGGGACAGGGATTTAATGAGCAGTTCTTC. This translates into CASRGGAGQGFNEQFF.

The chain has TRBV27 and TRBJ2-3; 13 nucleotides agree with TRBD2. The CDR3 length is 20 residues. After removal of 2 bases from V and 0 bases from J, the junction contained 11 bases not matched to a gene. CDR1 MNHEY and CDR2 SMNVEV come from the germline V gene (reference sequence). The CDR3 here is CASSLKDGLAGATSTDTQYF. The CDR3 bases are TGTGCCAGCAGTTTAAAGGATGGACTAGCGGGAGCTACTAGCACAGATACGCAGTATTTT.

The CDR3 loop reads CASSEGPGGENTEAFF. The CDR3 region has the DNA TGTGCCAGCAGTGAAGGCCCTGGGGGGGAGAACACTGAAGCTTTCTTT. This chain uses TRBV2 with TRBJ1-1, with D perhaps matching TRBD1 (5 bases). V was trimmed by 1 base and J by 1 base, leaving 13 bases between them. The germline gives CDR1 SNHLY, CDR2 FYNNEI. The CDR3 covers 16 residues.

The chain employs TRBV6-5 and TRBJ1-1; D ambiguous. This CDR3 has 11 amino acids. The V gene's germline CDR1 is MNHEY and CDR2 SVGAGI. The ends were cut back, 6 bases at V and 6 bases at J, with 8 bases in the middle. The CDR3 DNA reads TGTGCCAGCAGATCAGTGGCTGAAGCTTTCTTT. It codes for CASRSVAEAFF.

The chain couples TRBV9 to TRBJ1-2; TRBD1 matches at 8 bases. J lost 4 bases, V lost 0 bases, and 8 bases had no gene match. This CDR3 has 16 amino acids. From germline, CDR1 is SGDLS and CDR2 YYNGEE. Here the CDR3 DNA reads TGTGCCAGCAGCGTAGAACCGACAGGGGCTACCTATGGCTACACCTTC. The encoded protein is CASSVEPTGATYGYTF.

This chain joins TRBV12-5 and TRBJ1-2; unclear D gene. CDR1 is LGHNT and CDR2 is FRNRAP in the germline V gene. Trimming shortened V by 1 base and J by 6 bases, and 9 bases separated the two germline ends. The CDR3 totals 13 residues. The CDR3 DNA reads TGTGCTAGTGGTTTGGGAAGAGGAGATGGCTACACCTTC. This codes for CASGLGRGDGYTF.

This chain uses TRBV5-8 with TRBJ2-2, with 10 bases lining up with TRBD1. The CDR3 length is 15 residues. The V gene's germline CDR1 is SGHTS and CDR2 YDEGEE. V dropped 5 bases and J dropped 5; count of bases not matched to a gene: 6. The CDR3 loop reads CASRTPGQGTGELFF. Written as DNA, the CDR3 is TGTGCCAGCAGGACGCCGGGACAGGGGACCGGGGAGCTGTTTTTT.

The rearrangement uses TRBV24-1 and TRBJ2-1; 8 bases align to TRBD2. The CDR3 covers 16 residues. V dropped 3 bases and J dropped 0; count of bases not matched to a gene: 3. Germline V gene lookup returns CDR1 KGHDR and CDR2 SFDVKD. The CDR3 bases are TGTGCCACCAGTGATCGCAGCGGGGGCTCCTACAATGAGCAGTTCTTC. Its translation is CATSDRSGGSYNEQFF.